The 24 T cell receptor beta chains below were found in one sample sequenced in a study of T cell changes during pregnancy in multiple sclerosis (dated by TCRdb to 2018 to 2020). Libraries were made using the immunoSEQ multiplex PCR assay. Sourced from immuneACCESS, this table was stored by TCRdb with only in-frame sequences that have V and J called. A share of the clones is absent; for the studies checked, an unresolved V gene accounts for under half, and the remainder has no known explanation. For this sample there are some 41,000 clones; around 89% appear just once. The ten largest account for over 1% of the sample. Sequences were derived from CD4+ T cells from peripheral blood mononuclear cells, sampled after pregnancy. These receptors all stem from a female donor with multiple sclerosis, enrolled in a pregnancy study.

This clone was picked up one time. The chain joins TRBV7-2 to TRBJ2-7; the D gene is possibly TRBD2 (5 bases). The V and J ends lost 1 base and 0 bases respectively, with 10 bases between them. There are 15 residues in the CDR3. Per germline, CDR1 SGHTA and CDR2 FQGNSA. DNA for the CDR3: TGTGCCAGCAGCTTAGGCGCTAGCATCTCCTACGAGCAGTACTTC. The encoded protein is CASSLGASISYEQYF.

V gene TRBV5-4 combines with J gene TRBJ1-1, with D hard to call. The germline V and J ends were trimmed by 0 bases and 5 bases, with 11 bases remaining between them. CDR1 is SGHNT, CDR2 YYREEE, per germline (reference sequence). The CDR3 sequence is 14 residues long. The CDR3 coding sequence is TGTGCCAGCAGCTTGGTGGCGGCCGAAACTGAAGCTTTCTTT. Its translation is CASSLVAAETEAFF.

This clone was seen a few times. CDR3 loop: CASSQDRRRGVNEKLFF. The DNA for the CDR3 is TGCGCCAGCAGCCAAGATAGGAGGCGTGGGGTTAATGAAAAACTGTTTTTT. The chain has TRBV4-1 and TRBJ1-4; D gene uncertain. Per germline, CDR1 MGHRA and CDR2 YSYEKL. The V end was cut by 0 bases, the J end by 4 bases, with 15 bases between. This CDR3 region has 17 residues.

This rearrangement joins TRBV19 to TRBJ2-7; D is perhaps TRBD2 (5 bases). The germline V gene encodes CDR1 LNHDA and CDR2 SQIVND (reference sequence). CDR3 size: 15 residues. V dropped 3 bases and J dropped 0 bases, with 12 bases sitting between them. CDR3 sequence reads: CASSITADGSYEQYF. DNA for the CDR3: TGTGCCAGTAGTATCACAGCGGATGGCTCCTACGAGCAGTACTTC. Full variable domain (missing parts from reference TRBV19 and TRBJ2-7): DGGITQSPKYLFRKEGQNVTLSCEQNLNHDAMYWYRQDPGQGLRLIYYSQIVNDFQKGDIAEGYSVSREKKESFPLTVTSAQKNPTAFYLCASSITADGSYEQYFGPGTRLTVT.

This chain links TRBV6-1 with TRBJ2-1; 9 nucleotides align to TRBD2. Germline lookup yields CDR1 MNHNS and CDR2 SASEGT. This CDR3 comprises 15 residues. Trimming removed 5 bases from V and 9 bases from J; junction bases left unmatched: 11. CDR3 nucleotides: TGTGCCAGCAGTCTTGTAGCGGGAGAACAGGGTGAGCAGTTCTTC. Translated, it gives CASSLVAGEQGEQFF.

In its sample, this clone was seen once. The rearrangement uses TRBV6-5 and TRBJ1-2; 7 bases align to TRBD1. Germline trimming cut 3 bases from V and 7 bases from J; bases unmatched to any gene: 8. There are 14 residues in the CDR3. From germline, CDR1 is MNHEY and CDR2 SVGAGI. CDR3 loop: CASSYAGQRSGYTF. CDR3 in DNA: TGTGCCAGCAGTTATGCGGGACAGCGTTCTGGCTACACCTTC.

In its sample, this clone was seen a few times. The chain recombines TRBV6-5 with TRBJ1-1; 7 bases are shared with TRBD1. The CDR3 consists of 14 residues. V was clipped by 2 bases and J by 4 bases; unmatched bases: 4. Germline values: CDR1 MNHEY, CDR2 SVGAGI. Here the CDR3 DNA reads TGTGCCAGCAGTTACACGGCAGGGGGCACTGAAGCTTTCTTT. It yields the protein CASSYTAGGTEAFF.

CDR3 protein: CASSYSLGSGSGEQFF. The DNA for the CDR3 is TGTGCCAGCAGTTACTCCTTGGGTAGCGGGAGTGGTGAGCAGTTCTTC. This sequence joins TRBV6-5 and TRBJ2-1, with TRBD2 identical over 9 bases. The trim removed 0 bases at V and 9 bases at J, leaving 9 bases unmatched. CDR3 size: 16 residues. The germline gives CDR1 MNHEY, CDR2 SVGAGI.

This clone was counted once. This chain joins TRBV5-6 and TRBJ1-2, with 7 bases fitting TRBD1. The J segment lost 3 bases and the V segment lost 6 bases, leaving 8 bases of the junction unmatched. The CDR3 is made up of 14 amino acids. CDR1 and CDR2 (germline): SGHDT, YYEEEE. CDR3 DNA sequence: TGTGCCAGCACCGAGGACAGGCGGTACTATGGCTACACCTTC. This encodes CASTEDRRYYGYTF.

The chain joins TRBV5-1 to TRBJ1-1, with D hard to call. V was shortened by 0 bases and J by 7 bases, with 10 bases between the two germline ends. Germline loops: CDR1 SGHRS, CDR2 YFSETQ. The CDR3 extends over 13 amino acids. The CDR3 region has the DNA TGCGCCAGCAGCTTGGTCGCGGGATTTGAAGCTTTCTTT. Translation gives CASSLVAGFEAFF.

The rearrangement links TRBV6-1 to TRBJ2-5; 11 nucleotides match TRBD2. The CDR3 consists of 15 residues. Germline V gives CDR1 MNHNS, CDR2 SASEGT. Trimming at V came to 7 bases and at J to 4 bases, leaving 8 bases not matched to a gene. The CDR3 region is CASTRLAGGLETQYF. CDR3 coding DNA: TGTGCCAGCACTCGGCTAGCGGGAGGACTAGAGACCCAGTACTTC.

The chain is built from TRBV5-1 and TRBJ1-2, with D unresolved. Germline V CDR1 and CDR2: SGHRS, YFSETQ. V lost 2 bases and J lost 5, with 22 bases in between. This CDR3 region has 17 residues. CDR3 loop: CASSFRTINRGSYGYTF. DNA of the CDR3: TGCGCCAGCAGCTTCCGAACCATTAACCGGGGATCATATGGCTACACCTTC.

The chain combines TRBV6-5 with TRBJ2-1; D possibly corresponds to TRBD1 (5 bases). Per germline, CDR1 MNHEY and CDR2 SVGAGI. Trimming took 0 bases from V and 8 from J, leaving 8 bases between them. CDR3 length: 13 amino acids. The CDR3 loop is CASSYSGPDEQFF. CDR3 DNA: TGTGCCAGCAGTTACTCGGGGCCGGATGAGCAGTTCTTC.

V usage is TRBV6-1 and J usage is TRBJ2-7; TRBD2 aligns across 9 bases. This CDR3 has 14 amino acids. The trim removed 10 bases at V and 3 bases at J, leaving 10 bases unmatched. The germline CDR1 and CDR2 sequences are MNHNS and SASEGT. As DNA, the CDR3 is TGTGCCATATCCCTCTCGCGGGGGGGCTACGAGCAGTACTTC. Translated: CAISLSRGGYEQYF.

This clone was detected a few times. V is TRBV10-3 and J is TRBJ2-1; tentative D call: TRBD2 (5 bases). The CDR3 runs to 14 residues. V was trimmed by 6 bases and J by 7 bases, leaving 16 bases between them. Germline CDR1 ENHRY, CDR2 SYGVKD. The CDR3: CAIRGEGEGNEQFF. The CDR3 nucleotides read TGTGCCATCAGAGGTGAGGGAGAGGGTAATGAGCAGTTCTTC.

V usage is TRBV19 and J usage is TRBJ1-1; D gene uncertain. This CDR3 is 13 amino acids long. V was trimmed by 4 bases and J by 11 bases, leaving 17 bases between them. The germline CDR1 and CDR2 sequences are LNHDA and SQIVND (reference sequence). The CDR3 DNA follows: TGTGCCAGTAGTACAGAGGCGGGGAGTACGGCTTTCTTT. This gives the protein CASSTEAGSTAFF.

The rearrangement uses TRBV6-5 and TRBJ2-1; 7 nucleotides align to TRBD2. The germline V gene encodes CDR1 MNHEY and CDR2 SVGAGI. The CDR3 extends over 16 amino acids. V shed 0 bases, J shed 1 base, and the junction held 3 bases outside the gene matches. The CDR3 nucleotides read TGTGCCAGCAGTTACTCTGGCGGGAGTTCCTACAATGAGCAGTTCTTC. Translated: CASSYSGGSSYNEQFF.

The chain has TRBV7-2 and TRBJ1-1; D gene ambiguous. V was shortened by 2 bases and J by 0 bases, with 13 bases between the two germline ends. The CDR3 spans 16 residues. CDR1 SGHTA and CDR2 FQGNSA come from the germline V gene. CDR3 sequence (DNA): TGTGCCAGCAGCTTAAGAGGGATCTTAATGAACACTGAAGCTTTCTTT. It codes for CASSLRGILMNTEAFF.

The V gene is TRBV11-3, the J gene TRBJ2-7; 8 bases are a match to TRBD2. Trimming removed 0 bases from V and 3 bases from J; junction bases left unmatched: 1. The CDR3 has 14 amino acids. Germline V lookup: CDR1 SGHNT, CDR2 YENEEA. CDR3: CASSLESGGYEQYF. The DNA of the CDR3 is TGTGCCAGCAGCTTAGAGAGCGGGGGCTACGAGCAGTACTTC.

J is TRBJ2-1 and V is TRBV7-3, with TRBD2 identical over 9 bases. The germline gives CDR1 SGHTA, CDR2 FQGTGA. V lost 4 bases to trimming and J lost 4 bases; unmatched junction nucleotides: 5. There are 15 residues in the CDR3. CDR3 protein: CASSSRLAAYNEQFF. The CDR3 nucleotides read TGTGCCAGCAGCTCTCGACTAGCGGCTTACAATGAGCAGTTCTTC.

This clone was observed once. The chain couples TRBV5-6 to TRBJ2-3; 12 nucleotides match TRBD2. CDR1 and CDR2 (germline): SGHDT, YYEEEE. CDR3 size: 18 residues. The J segment lost 2 bases and the V segment lost 0 bases, leaving 7 bases of the junction unmatched. CDR3 region: CASSLERASGRVTDTQYF. In DNA form, the CDR3 reads TGTGCCAGCAGCTTGGAAAGGGCTAGCGGGAGGGTCACAGATACGCAGTATTTT.

The gene calls are TRBV19 and TRBJ2-7; 8 nucleotides agree with TRBD1. Germline CDR1 is LNHDA and CDR2 is SQIVND (reference sequence). This CDR3 region has 14 residues. V shed 4 bases, J shed 4 bases, and the junction held 6 bases outside the gene matches. The CDR3 DNA is TGTGCCAGTAGTAGAGGACAGGGAGGATACGAGCAGTACTTC. It yields the protein CASSRGQGGYEQYF.

This sequence joins TRBV5-8 and TRBJ2-7; D gene ambiguous. Deletions cut 3 bases from V and 1 base from J, with 8 bases between. The CDR3 is made up of 13 amino acids. Germline V CDR1 and CDR2: SGHTS, YDEGEE. As DNA, the CDR3 is TGTGCCAGCAGCTCTGACACGTCCTACGAGCAGTACTTC. Residues: CASSSDTSYEQYF.

The V and J genes are TRBV7-9 and TRBJ2-3, with 7 positions matching TRBD1. The CDR3 length is 16 residues. Losses at the gene ends were 1 base for V and 1 base for J; bases not matched to a gene: 5. Germline CDR1 reads SEHNR; CDR2 reads FQNEAQ (reference sequence). CDR3: CASSLDPGGGTDTQYF. CDR3 in DNA: TGTGCCAGCAGCTTAGATCCAGGGGGAGGCACAGATACGCAGTATTTT.